The 8 T cell receptor beta chains listed next were all sequenced from one sample in a study of blood T cell repertoires in COVID-19. Method: immunoSEQ multiplex PCR; TCRdb's copy keeps in-frame clones and lacks some. The sample consists of approximately 250,000 clones, roughly 90% of them appearing once. The sample taken for sequencing was peripheral blood. These receptors all stem from a woman in her seventies with COVID-19, enrolled during active disease.

This clone was picked up a small number of times. The chain has TRBV5-4 and TRBJ1-1; D gene ambiguous. The CDR3 consists of 14 residues. The ends were cut back, 2 bases at V and 0 bases at J, with 8 bases in the middle. Germline V gene sequence: CDR1 SGHNT, CDR2 YYREEE (reference sequence). The CDR3 protein is CASSLQTLNTEAFF. Written as DNA, the CDR3 is TGTGCCAGCAGCTTACAGACCCTGAACACTGAAGCTTTCTTT.

The chain uses TRBV7-9 and TRBJ2-3; 14 bases map to TRBD2. The V segment lost 3 bases and the J segment 4 bases; nucleotides outside the gene matches: 9. The CDR3 extends over 18 amino acids. The germline V gene has CDR1 SEHNR and CDR2 FQNEAQ (reference sequence). CDR3 coding DNA: TGTGCCAGCAGCTTCCCGACTAGCGGGGGGGCCAGAGCAGATACGCAGTATTTT. This sequence encodes CASSFPTSGGARADTQYF.

The chain joins TRBV27 to TRBJ2-4, with 7 bases lining up with TRBD1. The CDR3 consists of 16 residues. CDR1 is MNHEY, CDR2 SMNVEV, per germline (reference sequence). Trimming cost V 4 bases and J 1 base; bases outside gene matches: 7. The CDR3 region is CASSWRSTGAKNIQYF. In DNA form, the CDR3 reads TGTGCCAGCAGTTGGCGATCGACAGGGGCCAAAAACATTCAGTACTTC.

The V gene is TRBV6-5, the J gene TRBJ1-2; weak D call: TRBD1 (6 bases). Germline V CDR1 and CDR2: MNHEY, SVGAGI. The CDR3 consists of 13 residues. V was cut by 5 bases and J by 2 bases, with 9 bases left in between. CDR3 in DNA: TGTGCCAGCAGTCGGCAGGGGAACTATGGCTACACCTTC. Translation gives CASSRQGNYGYTF.

The chain recombines TRBV4-1 with TRBJ2-7; TRBD2 agrees at 7 bases. CDR3 length: 15 residues. V lost 6 bases, J lost 0 bases, and 8 bases stayed unmatched. Germline CDR1 MGHRA, CDR2 YSYEKL. The CDR3 nucleotides read TGCGCCAGCAGTCCAAGCGGGGTGCTCTCCTACGAGCAGTACTTC. Protein sequence: CASSPSGVLSYEQYF.

This chain joins TRBV9 and TRBJ2-3, with 11 positions matching TRBD2. Trimming at V came to 4 bases and at J to 6 bases, leaving 4 bases not matched to a gene. The V gene's germline CDR1 is SGDLS and CDR2 YYNGEE. The CDR3 is 14 residues long. CDR3 loop: CASSFRTSGDTQYF. CDR3 coding DNA: TGTGCCAGCAGCTTTCGGACTAGCGGGGATACGCAGTATTTT. The full variable domain, rest sourced from reference TRBV9 and TRBJ2-3, is DSGVTQTPKHLITATGQRVTLRCSPRSGDLSVYWYQQSLDQGLQFLIQYYNGEERAKGNILERFSAQQFPDLHSELNLSSLELGDSALYFCASSFRTSGDTQYFGPGTRLTVL.

The CDR3 sequence: CASNRGTGELFF. CDR3 in DNA: TGTGCCAGCAACAGGGGCACCGGGGAGCTGTTTTTT. J is TRBJ2-2 and V is TRBV9, with TRBD1 identical over 7 bases. Germline loops: CDR1 SGDLS, CDR2 YYNGEE. CDR3 length: 12 residues. V lost 6 bases, J lost 4 bases, and 0 bases stayed unmatched.

The chain carries TRBV6-5 and TRBJ2-7, with 12 bases lining up with TRBD2. The CDR3 sequence is 15 residues long. Germline CDR1 reads MNHEY; CDR2 reads SVGAGI. V gave up 5 bases and J gave up 5 bases; unmatched junction bases: 7. This CDR3 is CASSHGLAGNNEQYF. DNA of the CDR3: TGTGCCAGCAGTCACGGACTAGCGGGGAATAACGAGCAGTACTTC.